These 4 T cell receptor beta chains came from one sample sequenced in a study of cytomegalovirus exposure and HLA in healthy donors. Primers included in the PCR were 60 Vbeta and 13 Jbeta primers. TCRdb's copy holds only in-frame clones and misses some; the assay was immunoSEQ multiplex PCR. In the table there are some 110,000 clones, more than 65% of which are singletons. Sequencing input: PBMCs. The receptors shown here come from a woman aged 60 to 75 in good health and CMV-seropositive.

The chain has TRBV25-1 and TRBJ2-1; 9 positions match TRBD1. From germline, CDR1 is MGHDK and CDR2 SYGVNS. V shed 6 bases and J 4 bases; nucleotides not matched to a gene: 4. The CDR3 is 14 residues long. The CDR3 sequence: CASSRQGGYNEQFF. The CDR3 DNA is TGTGCCAGCAGCCGACAGGGGGGATACAATGAGCAGTTCTTC.

The chain has TRBV7-2 and TRBJ2-4; D perhaps matches TRBD2 (5 bases). The V end was cut by 2 bases, the J end by 1 base, with 18 bases between. Germline values: CDR1 SGHTA, CDR2 FQGNSA. The CDR3 covers 18 residues. The CDR3 loop is CASSLTRVRSTAKNIQYF. In DNA form, the CDR3 reads TGTGCCAGCAGCTTAACTAGGGTTCGGTCTACCGCCAAAAACATTCAGTACTTC.

The V and J genes are TRBV27 and TRBJ1-6; D unresolved. The CDR3 is 14 amino acids. With 2 bases removed from V and 10 bases from J, the gap between germline ends came to 12 bases. Germline CDR1 reads MNHEY; CDR2 reads SMNVEV (reference sequence). The CDR3: CASSLGGSRSPLHF. The CDR3 nucleotides are TGTGCCAGCAGTTTAGGAGGTTCGAGGTCACCCCTCCACTTT.

V and J are TRBV6-6 and TRBJ1-4; possible D gene TRBD1, 5 bases. The V and J ends lost 8 bases and 8 bases respectively, with 15 bases between them. This CDR3 is 13 amino acids long. Germline CDR1 reads MNHNY; CDR2 reads SVGAGI (reference sequence). The CDR3 DNA is TGTGCCAGCGAAGCGGGTGGGGGGGAAAAACTGTTTTTT. This gives the protein CASEAGGGEKLFF.